The 24 T cell receptor beta chains reported below all come from one sample, sequenced in a study of OX40 agonist ivuxolimab in advanced cancers. Clones were sequenced by immunoSEQ multiplex PCR, and TCRdb holds only the in-frame ones, with some missing. Of over 70,000 clones in the sample, approximately 91% were seen once. The sample here was CD4+ or CD8+ T cells sorted from blood, taken in a trial of the OX40 agonist ivuxolimab. The receptors shown here come from an adult with an advanced solid tumor such as melanoma, head and neck, liver or kidney cancer.

The rearrangement uses TRBV28 and TRBJ2-3; 8 bases line up with TRBD1. CDR1 is MDHEN, CDR2 SYDVKM, per germline. This CDR3 has 15 residues. The DNA of the CDR3 is TGTGCAGGATCGCGACAGGGGACTAGCACAGATACGCAGTATTTT. Protein product: CAGSRQGTSTDTQYF.

Only one count was recorded for this clone. The gene calls are TRBV7-3 and TRBJ2-3; D unresolved. Germline V gene sequence: CDR1 SGHTA, CDR2 FQGTGA. This CDR3 is built from 13 residues. The germline V and J ends were trimmed by 0 bases and 3 bases, with 4 bases remaining between them. The CDR3 coding sequence is TGTGCCAGCAGCTTAACAGGGACAGATACGCAGTATTTT. It is translated as CASSLTGTDTQYF. Looking up the rest from reference TRBV7-3 and TRBJ2-3 gives the full variable domain: GAGVSQTPSNKVTEKGKYVELRCDPISGHTALYWYRQSLGQGPEFLIYFQGTGAADDSGLPNDRFFAVRPEGSVSTLKIQRTERGDSAVYLCASSLTGTDTQYFGPGTRLTVL.

The chain has TRBV18 and TRBJ1-2, with D possibly TRBD1 on 6 matching bases. CDR1 and CDR2 from the germline V gene are KGHSH and LQKENI. V lost 6 bases and J lost 7, with 24 bases in between. The CDR3 loop spans 16 amino acids. CDR3 sequence: CASSGSTGAAALGYTF. CDR3 bases: TGTGCCAGCTCGGGAAGTACGGGGGCTGCCGCTCTTGGCTACACCTTC.

The V gene is TRBV7-8, the J gene TRBJ1-2, with D possibly matching TRBD1 (6 bases). CDR1 is SGHVS, CDR2 FQNEAQ, per germline. V lost 6 bases and J lost 4, with 12 bases in between. The CDR3 is 13 residues long. The CDR3 sequence is CASSFDRIYGYTF. The CDR3 DNA reads as TGTGCCAGCAGTTTTGACAGGATCTATGGCTACACCTTC.

V and J are TRBV18 and TRBJ1-2; TRBD1 agrees at 8 bases. Germline CDR1 and CDR2: KGHSH and LQKENI. CDR3 length: 14 amino acids. The V gene end was trimmed by 3 bases and the J gene end by 5 bases; junction bases not matched to a gene: 5. CDR3 in amino acids: CASSPDREIYGYTF. DNA for the CDR3: TGTGCCAGCTCACCGGACAGGGAAATTTATGGCTACACCTTC.

The chain combines TRBV29-1 with TRBJ2-3; 13 positions match TRBD2. The germline V gene encodes CDR1 SQVTM and CDR2 ANQGSEA. The CDR3 contains 15 residues. J was trimmed by 2 bases and V by 5 bases; bases with no gene match: 4. CDR3 coding DNA: TGCAGCGTTAAGGGACTAGCGGGGCCCACAGATACGCAGTATTTT. Protein product: CSVKGLAGPTDTQYF.

This chain joins TRBV18 and TRBJ2-5; TRBD1 matches at 7 bases. CDR1 KGHSH and CDR2 LQKENI come from the germline V gene. The CDR3 extends over 13 amino acids. V gave up 6 bases and J gave up 2 bases; unmatched junction bases: 3. As DNA, the CDR3 is TGTGCCAGCTCGCAGGGGGTACAAGAGACCCAGTACTTC. Amino acid sequence: CASSQGVQETQYF.

A single count supports this clone. This rearrangement joins TRBV10-2 to TRBJ1-3, with 8 bases aligning to TRBD1. The ends lost 2 bases at V and 5 bases at J; junction bases unmatched: 11. The CDR3 extends over 17 amino acids. Germline lookup yields CDR1 WSHSY and CDR2 SAAADI. CDR3 loop: CASSEEEGQGARNTIYF. CDR3 nucleotides: TGCGCCAGCAGTGAGGAAGAAGGCCAGGGGGCTCGAAACACCATATATTTT.

The V call is TRBV7-9, the J call TRBJ2-7; 9 bases are shared with TRBD2. The V gene end was trimmed by 3 bases and the J gene end by 5 bases; junction bases not matched to a gene: 11. The CDR3 runs 16 residues. Germline-derived CDR1 and CDR2 are SEHNR and FQNEAQ (reference sequence). CDR3 coding DNA: TGTGCCAGCAGCTTTAGCGGGAGTCTGAGGATACACGAGCAGTACTTC. This gives the protein CASSFSGSLRIHEQYF.

DNA for the CDR3: TGCGCCAGCAGCTTGGGAGCAGCTAGCTCCTACAATGAGCAGTTCTTC. It codes for CASSLGAASSYNEQFF. This chain connects TRBV5-1 to TRBJ2-1; the D is unclear. V was clipped by 0 bases and J by 0 bases, with 10 bases between them. CDR1 SGHRS and CDR2 YFSETQ come from the germline V gene. The CDR3 runs to 16 residues.

In DNA, the CDR3 is TGTGCCAGCAGTTACGGTCGGTACGCTGGAAACACCATATATTTT. This codes for CASSYGRYAGNTIYF. V and J are TRBV6-5 and TRBJ1-3; no reliable D call. CDR3 size: 15 residues. Germline V gives CDR1 MNHEY, CDR2 SVGAGI. The V end was cut by 2 bases, the J end by 2 bases, with 10 bases between.

The chain couples TRBV7-2 to TRBJ1-2; D is undetermined. Germline V CDR1 and CDR2: SGHTA, FQGNSA. The CDR3 is 17 residues long. V lost 4 bases and J 0 bases, leaving 18 bases between the germline ends. The CDR3 DNA reads TGTGCCAGCAGCTCACCCCGAGGAAAGGGCCCTAACTATGGCTACACCTTC. This sequence encodes CASSSPRGKGPNYGYTF.

The chain uses TRBV7-2 and TRBJ2-6; 7 positions match TRBD2. The trim removed 0 bases at V and 0 bases at J, leaving 5 bases unmatched. The germline CDR1 and CDR2 sequences are SGHTA and FQGNSA. The CDR3 totals 18 residues. The CDR3 nucleotides are TGTGCCAGCAGCTTAGCAGCAGCGGGATCCTCTGGGGCCAACGTCCTGACTTTC. Its protein is CASSLAAAGSSGANVLTF.

The chain joins TRBV7-2 to TRBJ1-2; 11 bases are shared with TRBD1. Germline V gene data show CDR1 as SGHTA and CDR2 as FQGNSA. The CDR3 totals 16 residues. V lost 0 bases, J lost 6 bases, and 6 bases stayed unmatched. This chain's CDR3 is CASSLAQGTGGHGYTF. For the CDR3, the DNA is TGTGCCAGCAGCTTAGCGCAGGGGACAGGGGGTCATGGCTACACCTTC. Drawing the rest from reference TRBV7-2 and TRBJ1-2, the complete variable domain is GAGVSQSPSNKVTEKGKDVELRCDPISGHTALYWYRQSLGQGLEFLIYFQGNSAPDKSGLPSDRFSAERTGGSVSTLTIQRTQQEDSAVYLCASSLAQGTGGHGYTFGSGTRLTVV.

This chain joins TRBV7-2 and TRBJ2-3, with TRBD1 matching over 10 bases. Germline values: CDR1 SGHTA, CDR2 FQGNSA. The trim removed 5 bases at V and 4 bases at J, leaving 9 bases unmatched. This CDR3 has 16 amino acids. This chain's CDR3 is CASSGRTGGSSDTQYF. DNA of the CDR3: TGTGCCAGCAGCGGCAGGACAGGGGGGTCGTCAGATACGCAGTATTTT.

The CDR3 region is CASSPPILAGAYNEQFF. DNA of the CDR3: TGTGCCAGCTCACCACCGATCCTAGCGGGAGCTTACAATGAGCAGTTCTTC. This chain links TRBV18 with TRBJ2-1; TRBD2 matches at 10 bases. This CDR3 has 17 amino acids. With 0 bases clipped from V and 4 bases from J, the junction kept 6 bases outside the gene matches. Germline CDR1 KGHSH, CDR2 LQKENI.

On this clone itself: An end of the junction does not agree with germline; a read error may underlie this. The genes are TRBV7-2 and TRBJ2-5; TRBD2 matches 8 bases. The CDR3 sequence is 14 residues long. Germline CDR1 SGHTA, CDR2 FQGNSA. CDR3 amino acids: CASTLTSGPETQYF. CDR3 DNA: TGTGCCAGCACCTTAACTAGCGGCCCGGAGACCCAGTACTTC.

This clone came up a few times. The chain is built from TRBV6-1 and TRBJ2-5; no firm D call. V gave up 4 bases and J gave up 5 bases, with 8 bases separating them. Germline CDR1 and CDR2: MNHNS and SASEGT. The CDR3 loop spans 12 amino acids. Here the CDR3 reads CASSAIRETQYF. The CDR3 bases are TGTGCCAGCAGTGCCATACGGGAGACCCAGTACTTC.

This rearrangement joins TRBV9 to TRBJ2-5; D not certain. V was trimmed by 3 bases and J by 4 bases, leaving 19 bases between them. CDR1 is SGDLS and CDR2 is YYNGEE in the germline V gene. CDR3 length equals 16 residues. For the CDR3, the DNA is TGTGCCAGCAGCGGTGGCGGACGGGCGGTGGGAGAGACCCAGTACTTC. Residues: CASSGGGRAVGETQYF.

A single count supports this clone. The rearrangement links TRBV5-1 to TRBJ1-2; D is perhaps TRBD1 (6 bases). The length of the CDR3 is 13 residues. V lost 4 bases, J lost 3 bases, and 10 bases lay in between. Germline CDR1 SGHRS, CDR2 YFSETQ. CDR3 region: CASSPTGDYGYTF. The CDR3 coding sequence is TGCGCCAGCAGCCCGACAGGAGACTATGGCTACACCTTC.

This clone occurred once. The gene calls are TRBV2 and TRBJ2-7; no firm D call. V lost 6 bases and J 0 bases, leaving 3 bases between the germline ends. From germline, CDR1 is SNHLY and CDR2 FYNNEI. The CDR3 sequence is 11 residues long. The CDR3 sequence is CASRDSYEQYF. The CDR3 nucleotides are TGTGCCAGCAGGGACTCCTACGAGCAGTACTTC.

The chain recombines TRBV6-5 with TRBJ2-3, with 7 bases lining up with TRBD1. Germline CDR1 is MNHEY and CDR2 is SVGAGI. The CDR3 loop spans 15 amino acids. V lost 6 bases to trimming and J lost 4 bases; unmatched junction nucleotides: 10. CDR3: CASRKGAASADTQYF. CDR3 DNA sequence: TGTGCCAGCAGGAAGGGGGCCGCGAGCGCAGATACGCAGTATTTT.

The rearrangement uses TRBV9 and TRBJ2-7; 7 bases map to TRBD1. V dropped 3 bases and J dropped 2; count of bases not matched to a gene: 8. Germline V gene lookup returns CDR1 SGDLS and CDR2 YYNGEE. The CDR3 contains 15 residues. The CDR3 sequence: CASSETDRPTYEQYF. Here the CDR3 DNA reads TGTGCCAGCAGCGAGACGGACAGGCCCACCTACGAGCAGTACTTC. Full variable domain (missing parts from reference TRBV9 and TRBJ2-7): DSGVTQTPKHLITATGQRVTLRCSPRSGDLSVYWYQQSLDQGLQFLIQYYNGEERAKGNILERFSAQQFPDLHSELNLSSLELGDSALYFCASSETDRPTYEQYFGPGTRLTVT.

The chain links TRBV6-5 to TRBJ1-1; 7 nucleotides agree with TRBD1. Germline CDR1 is MNHEY and CDR2 is SVGAGI. This CDR3 is built from 15 residues. The J segment lost 4 bases and the V segment lost 0 bases, leaving 5 bases of the junction unmatched. The CDR3 sequence is CASSYSGQWGTEAFF. The CDR3 coding sequence is TGTGCCAGCAGTTACTCGGGACAGTGGGGCACTGAAGCTTTCTTT.